This T cell receptor beta chain was profiled in a study of shared clonotypes between healthy human individuals. This CDR3 is 13 amino acids long. CDR1 SNHLY and CDR2 FYNNEI come from the germline V gene. Deletions cut 4 bases from V and 3 bases from J, with 9 bases between. Data came from immunoSEQ multiplex PCR; TCRdb stores just in-frame clones and leaves some out. The table lists 2.5 million or so clones, around nine tenths of them singletons. The source of this sequence is a man aged 18 to 30 in good health. The sequencing input was naive CD4+ T cells sorted from blood. Subset in this sample: CD45RA+ positively selected. This chain joins TRBV2 and TRBJ1-1; no reliable D call. The CDR3 nucleotides read TGTGCCAGCAGTGGAGTCGGCCACACTGAAGCTTTCTTT. Its translation is CASSGVGHTEAFF. Complete variable domain (other parts from reference TRBV2 and TRBJ1-1): EPEVTQTPSHQVTQMGQEVILRCVPISNHLYFYWYRQILGQKVEFLVSFYNNEISEKSEIFDDQFSVERPDGSNFTLKIRSTKLEDSAMYFCASSGVGHTEAFFGQGTRLTVV.